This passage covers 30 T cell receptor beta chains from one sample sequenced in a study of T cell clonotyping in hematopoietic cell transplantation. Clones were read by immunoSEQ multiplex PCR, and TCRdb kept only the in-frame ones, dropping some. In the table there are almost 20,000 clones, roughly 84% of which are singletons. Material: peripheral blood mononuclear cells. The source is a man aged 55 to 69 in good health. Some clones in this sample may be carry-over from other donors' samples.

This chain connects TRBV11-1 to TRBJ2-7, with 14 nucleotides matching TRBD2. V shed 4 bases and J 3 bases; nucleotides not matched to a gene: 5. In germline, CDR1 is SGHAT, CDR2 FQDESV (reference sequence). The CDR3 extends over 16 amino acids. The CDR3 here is CASSWGLAGASYEQYF. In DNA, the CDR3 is TGTGCCAGCAGCTGGGGACTAGCGGGAGCGAGCTACGAGCAGTACTTC. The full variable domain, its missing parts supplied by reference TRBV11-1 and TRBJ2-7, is EAEVAQSPRYKITEKSQAVAFWCDPISGHATLYWYRQILGQGPELLVQFQDESVVDDSQLPKDRFSAERLKGVDSTLKIQPAELGDSAMYLCASSWGLAGASYEQYFGPGTRLTVT.

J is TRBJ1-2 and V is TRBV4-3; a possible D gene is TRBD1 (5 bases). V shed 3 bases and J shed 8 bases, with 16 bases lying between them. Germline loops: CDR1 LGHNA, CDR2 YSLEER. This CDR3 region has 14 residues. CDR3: CASSQTVGRVGYTF. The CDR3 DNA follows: TGCGCCAGCAGCCAGACCGTGGGCAGGGTCGGCTACACCTTC.

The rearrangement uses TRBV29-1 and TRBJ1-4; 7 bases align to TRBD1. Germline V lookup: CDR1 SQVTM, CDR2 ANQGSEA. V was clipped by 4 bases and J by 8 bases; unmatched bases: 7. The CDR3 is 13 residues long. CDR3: CSVGTGGREKLFF. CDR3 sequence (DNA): TGCAGCGTTGGGACAGGTGGCCGAGAAAAACTGTTTTTT.

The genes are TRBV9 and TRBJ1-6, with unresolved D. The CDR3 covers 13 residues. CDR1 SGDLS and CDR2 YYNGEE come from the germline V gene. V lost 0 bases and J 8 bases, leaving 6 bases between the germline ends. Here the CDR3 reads CASSVESYSPLHF. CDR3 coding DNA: TGTGCCAGCAGCGTAGAATCTTATTCACCCCTCCACTTT.

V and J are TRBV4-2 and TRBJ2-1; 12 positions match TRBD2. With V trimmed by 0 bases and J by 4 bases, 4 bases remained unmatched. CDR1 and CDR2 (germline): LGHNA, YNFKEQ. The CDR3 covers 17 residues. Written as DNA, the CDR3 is TGTGCCAGCAGCCAAGATGGGCTAGCGGGAGGGTACAATGAGCAGTTCTTC. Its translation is CASSQDGLAGGYNEQFF.

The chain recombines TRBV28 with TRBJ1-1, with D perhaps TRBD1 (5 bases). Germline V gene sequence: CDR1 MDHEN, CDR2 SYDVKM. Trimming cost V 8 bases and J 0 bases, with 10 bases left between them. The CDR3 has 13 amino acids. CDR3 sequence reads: CASGGVMNTEAFF. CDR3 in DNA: TGTGCCAGCGGGGGGGTCATGAACACTGAAGCTTTCTTT.

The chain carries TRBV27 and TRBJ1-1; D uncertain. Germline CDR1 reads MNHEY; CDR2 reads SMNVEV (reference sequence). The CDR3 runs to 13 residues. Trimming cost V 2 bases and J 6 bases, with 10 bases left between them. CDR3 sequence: CASSLERRAEAFF. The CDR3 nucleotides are TGTGCCAGCAGTTTAGAGCGGCGGGCTGAAGCTTTCTTT.

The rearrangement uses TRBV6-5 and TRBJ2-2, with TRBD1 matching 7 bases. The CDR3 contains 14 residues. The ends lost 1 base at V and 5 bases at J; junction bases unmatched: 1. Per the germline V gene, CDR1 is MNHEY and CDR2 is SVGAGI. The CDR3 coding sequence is TGTGCCAGCAGTTACTGGGGACAGACCGGGGAGCTGTTTTTT. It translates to CASSYWGQTGELFF.

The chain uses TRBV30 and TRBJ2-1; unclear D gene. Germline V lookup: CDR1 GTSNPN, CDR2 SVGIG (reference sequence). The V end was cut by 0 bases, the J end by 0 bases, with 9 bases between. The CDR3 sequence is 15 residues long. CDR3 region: CAWSVRVSSYNEQFF. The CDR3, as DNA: TGTGCCTGGAGTGTTCGGGTCAGCTCCTACAATGAGCAGTTCTTC. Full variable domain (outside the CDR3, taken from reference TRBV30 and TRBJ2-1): SQTIHQWPATLVQPVGSPLSLECTVEGTSNPNLYWYRQAAGRGLQLLFYSVGIGQISSEVPQNLSASRPQDRQFILSSKKLLLSDSGFYLCAWSVRVSSYNEQFFGPGTRLTVL.

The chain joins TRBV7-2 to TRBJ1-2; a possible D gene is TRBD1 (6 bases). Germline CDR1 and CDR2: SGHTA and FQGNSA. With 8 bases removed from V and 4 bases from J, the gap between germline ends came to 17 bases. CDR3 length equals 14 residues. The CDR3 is CASVNRDKGYGYTF. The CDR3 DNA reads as TGTGCCAGCGTAAACCGGGACAAAGGCTATGGCTACACCTTC.

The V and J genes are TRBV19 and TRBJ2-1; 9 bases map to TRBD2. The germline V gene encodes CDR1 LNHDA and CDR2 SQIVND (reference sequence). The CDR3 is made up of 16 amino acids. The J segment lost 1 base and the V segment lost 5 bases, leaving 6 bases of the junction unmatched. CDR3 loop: CASSSLAGLSYNEQFF. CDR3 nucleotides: TGTGCCAGTAGTTCCCTAGCGGGGCTTTCCTACAATGAGCAGTTCTTC.

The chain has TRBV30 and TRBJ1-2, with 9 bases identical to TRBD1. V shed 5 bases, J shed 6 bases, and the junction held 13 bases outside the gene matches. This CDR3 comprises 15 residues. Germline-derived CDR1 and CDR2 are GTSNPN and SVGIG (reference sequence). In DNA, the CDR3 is TGTGCCTGGTTATTAGGGACAGGGTTCTGGAATGGCTACACCTTC. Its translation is CAWLLGTGFWNGYTF.

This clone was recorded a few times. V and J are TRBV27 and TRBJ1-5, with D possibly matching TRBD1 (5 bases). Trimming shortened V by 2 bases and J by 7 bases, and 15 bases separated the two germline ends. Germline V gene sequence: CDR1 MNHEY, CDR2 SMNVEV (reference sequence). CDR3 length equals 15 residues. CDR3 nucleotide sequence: TGTGCCAGCAGTTTAGGTTCAGGGAACGGACAGCCCCAGCATTTT. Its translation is CASSLGSGNGQPQHF.

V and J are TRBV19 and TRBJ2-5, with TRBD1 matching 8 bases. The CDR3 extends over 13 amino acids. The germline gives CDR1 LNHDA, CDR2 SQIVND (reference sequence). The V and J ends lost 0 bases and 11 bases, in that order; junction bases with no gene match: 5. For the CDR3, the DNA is TGTGCCAGTAGTATAGATTTCCAGGGGGCGCAGTACTTC. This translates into CASSIDFQGAQYF.

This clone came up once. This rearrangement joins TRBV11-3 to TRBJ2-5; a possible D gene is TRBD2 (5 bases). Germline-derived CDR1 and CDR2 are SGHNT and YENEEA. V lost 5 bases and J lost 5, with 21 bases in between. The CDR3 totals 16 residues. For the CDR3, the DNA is TGTGCCAGCAGCCCACTCCGGGGTGGGAGAGGGGAGACCCAGTACTTC. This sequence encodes CASSPLRGGRGETQYF.

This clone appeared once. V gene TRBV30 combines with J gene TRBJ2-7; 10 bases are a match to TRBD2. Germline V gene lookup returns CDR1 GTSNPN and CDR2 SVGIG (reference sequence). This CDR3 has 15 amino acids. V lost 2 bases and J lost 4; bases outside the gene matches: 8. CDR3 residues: CAWSSPGLARYEQYF. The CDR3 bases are TGTGCCTGGAGTTCACCGGGACTAGCGAGATACGAGCAGTACTTC.

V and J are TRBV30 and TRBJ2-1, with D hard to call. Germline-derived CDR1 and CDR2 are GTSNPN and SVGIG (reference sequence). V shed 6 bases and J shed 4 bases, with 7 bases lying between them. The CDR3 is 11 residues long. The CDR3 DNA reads TGTGCCTGTAACCCATACAATGAGCAGTTCTTC. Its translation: CACNPYNEQFF. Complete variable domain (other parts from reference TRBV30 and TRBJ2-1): SQTIHQWPATLVQPVGSPLSLECTVEGTSNPNLYWYRQAAGRGLQLLFYSVGIGQISSEVPQNLSASRPQDRQFILSSKKLLLSDSGFYLCACNPYNEQFFGPGTRLTVL.

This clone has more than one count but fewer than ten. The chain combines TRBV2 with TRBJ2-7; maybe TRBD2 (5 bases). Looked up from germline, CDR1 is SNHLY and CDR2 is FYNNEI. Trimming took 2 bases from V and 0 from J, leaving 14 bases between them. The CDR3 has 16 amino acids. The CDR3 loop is CASSEMEEEGSYEQYF. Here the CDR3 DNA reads TGTGCCAGCAGTGAAATGGAGGAAGAGGGCTCCTACGAGCAGTACTTC.

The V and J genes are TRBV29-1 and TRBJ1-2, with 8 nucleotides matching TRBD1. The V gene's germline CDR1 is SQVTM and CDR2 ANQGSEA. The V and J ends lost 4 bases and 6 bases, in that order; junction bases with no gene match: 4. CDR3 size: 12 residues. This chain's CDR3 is CSVVLDRDGYTF. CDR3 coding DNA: TGCAGCGTTGTCTTGGACAGGGATGGCTACACCTTC.

CDR3 sequence (DNA): TGTGCCAGCAAGCTTTGGCAACAAGACACTGAAGCTTTCTTT. Amino acids: CASKLWQQDTEAFF. The V call is TRBV7-2, the J call TRBJ1-1; D not resolved. The germline CDR1 and CDR2 sequences are SGHTA and FQGNSA. Trimming removed 7 bases from V and 3 bases from J, with 15 bases in between. The CDR3 sequence is 14 residues long.

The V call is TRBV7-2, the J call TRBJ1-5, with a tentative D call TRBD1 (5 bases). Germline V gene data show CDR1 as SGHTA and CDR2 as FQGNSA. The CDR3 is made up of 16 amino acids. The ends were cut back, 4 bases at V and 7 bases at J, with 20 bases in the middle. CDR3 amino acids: CASSSMAGGAGQPQHF. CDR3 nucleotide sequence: TGTGCCAGCAGCTCCATGGCGGGAGGGGCGGGGCAGCCCCAGCATTTT.

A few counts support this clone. CDR3 protein: CAWSPDTLTEAFF. CDR3 sequence (DNA): TGTGCCTGGAGTCCCGACACGCTAACTGAAGCTTTCTTT. The chain joins TRBV30 to TRBJ1-1; D not resolved. Per the germline V gene, CDR1 is GTSNPN and CDR2 is SVGIG (reference sequence). V was shortened by 2 bases and J by 5 bases, with 12 bases between the two germline ends. CDR3 size: 13 residues.

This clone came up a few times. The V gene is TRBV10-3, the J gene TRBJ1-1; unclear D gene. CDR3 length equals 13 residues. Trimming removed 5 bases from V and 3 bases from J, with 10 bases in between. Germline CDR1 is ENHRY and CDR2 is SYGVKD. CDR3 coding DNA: TGTGCCATCAGTTTTGGGGAGGACACTGAAGCTTTCTTT. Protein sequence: CAISFGEDTEAFF.

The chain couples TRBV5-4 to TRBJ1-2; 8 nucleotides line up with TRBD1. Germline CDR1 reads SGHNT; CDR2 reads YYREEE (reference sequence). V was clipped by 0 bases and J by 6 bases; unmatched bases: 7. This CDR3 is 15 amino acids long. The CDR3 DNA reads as TGTGCCAGCAGCTTGGATCCCAGGGGGCGGAATGGCTACACCTTC. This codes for CASSLDPRGRNGYTF.

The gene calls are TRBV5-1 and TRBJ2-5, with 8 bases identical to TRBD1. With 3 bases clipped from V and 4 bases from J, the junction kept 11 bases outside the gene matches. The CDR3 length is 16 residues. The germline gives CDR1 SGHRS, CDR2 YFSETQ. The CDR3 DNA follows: TGCGCCAGCAGCTCCACGACCCCGACAGGGGTAGAGACCCAGTACTTC. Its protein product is CASSSTTPTGVETQYF. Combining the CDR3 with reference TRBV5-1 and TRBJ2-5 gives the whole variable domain KAGVTQTPRYLIKTRGQQVTLSCSPISGHRSVSWYQQTPGQGLQFLFEYFSETQRNKGNFPGRFSGRQFSNSRSEMNVSTLELGDSALYLCASSSTTPTGVETQYFGPGTRLLVL.

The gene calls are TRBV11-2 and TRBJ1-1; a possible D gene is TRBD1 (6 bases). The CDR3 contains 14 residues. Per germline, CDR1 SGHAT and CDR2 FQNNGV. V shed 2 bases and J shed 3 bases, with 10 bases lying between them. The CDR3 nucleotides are TGTGCCAGCAGCTTAACAGGGTTTGACACTGAAGCTTTCTTT. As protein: CASSLTGFDTEAFF.

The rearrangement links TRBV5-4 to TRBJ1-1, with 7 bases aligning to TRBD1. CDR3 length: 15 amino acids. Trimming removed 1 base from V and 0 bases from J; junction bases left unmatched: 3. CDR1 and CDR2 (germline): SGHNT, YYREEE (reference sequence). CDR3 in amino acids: CASSLTGVLNTEAFF. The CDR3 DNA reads TGTGCCAGCAGCTTGACAGGGGTTTTGAACACTGAAGCTTTCTTT.

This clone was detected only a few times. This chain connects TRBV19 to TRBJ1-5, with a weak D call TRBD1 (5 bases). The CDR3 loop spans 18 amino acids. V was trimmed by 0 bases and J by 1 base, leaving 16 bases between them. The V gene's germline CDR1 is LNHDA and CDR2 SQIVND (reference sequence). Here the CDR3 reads CASSIDYGTWDSNQPQHF. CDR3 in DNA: TGTGCCAGTAGTATAGATTATGGCACGTGGGACAGCAATCAGCCCCAGCATTTT.

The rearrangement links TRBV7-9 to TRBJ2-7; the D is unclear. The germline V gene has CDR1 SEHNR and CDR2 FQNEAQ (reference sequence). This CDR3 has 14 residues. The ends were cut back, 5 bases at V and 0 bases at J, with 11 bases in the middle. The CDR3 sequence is CASSPKGNSYEQYF. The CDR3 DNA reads TGTGCCAGCAGCCCGAAGGGCAACTCCTACGAGCAGTACTTC.

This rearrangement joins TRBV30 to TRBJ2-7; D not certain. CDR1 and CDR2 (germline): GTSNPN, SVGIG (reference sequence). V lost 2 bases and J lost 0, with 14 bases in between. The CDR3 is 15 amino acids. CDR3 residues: CAWSPTWEISYEQYF. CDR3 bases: TGTGCCTGGAGTCCGACCTGGGAAATCTCCTACGAGCAGTACTTC.